Listed below are T cell receptor beta chains from one sample, sequenced in a study of T cells after yellow fever vaccination. Using its own MiXCR run on the 5' RACE reads, TCRdb lists one record per CDR3 protein. Among a few hundred thousand distinct CDR3 sequences listed, around 6.5% were seen once. The source material was PBMCs, sampled 5 days after the yellow fever booster vaccination. Receptor source: a young man who received the YFV17D yellow fever vaccine. CDR3s include the opening cysteine and the closing phenylalanine or tryptophan. The D gene is left open where the match is weak. Only some rows state a clone size, as once, few, many or a class for expanded clones.

j_gene: TRBJ1-1; v_gene: TRBV6-5; abundance: few; d_gene: .; CDR3aa: CASSYSTTGKGFEAFF; CDR3nt: TGTGCCAGCAGTTACTCGACGACAGGCAAAGGCTTTGAAGCTTTCTTT
j_gene: TRBJ1-1; v_gene: TRBV20-1; abundance: few; d_gene: .; CDR3aa: CSAPPFSGIRNTEAFF; CDR3nt: TGCAGTGCCCCCCCCTTCTCGGGAATACGGAACACTGAAGCTTTCTTT
j_gene: TRBJ2-7; v_gene: TRBV19; abundance: few; d_gene: TRBD2; CDR3aa: CASSIAGSRTRAYEQYF; CDR3nt: TGTGCCAGTAGTATCGCTGGCTCTAGGACTAGAGCGTACGAGCAGTACTTC
j_gene: TRBJ2-2; v_gene: TRBV7-8; abundance: many; d_gene: .; CDR3aa: CASSSRAFLNTGELFF; CDR3nt: TGTGCCAGCAGCTCCCGTGCATTCTTGAACACCGGGGAGCTGTTTTTT
j_gene: TRBJ2-1; v_gene: TRBV4-3; abundance: many; d_gene: TRBD2; CDR3aa: CASSQEEKLAGGRGYNEQFF; CDR3nt: TGCGCCAGCAGCCAAGAGGAGAAACTAGCGGGAGGAAGGGGGTACAATGAGCAGTTCTTC
j_gene: TRBJ2-6; v_gene: TRBV7-2; abundance: few; d_gene: .; CDR3aa: CASSLGQNSGANVLTF; CDR3nt: TGTGCCAGCAGCTTAGGACAAAACTCTGGGGCCAACGTCCTGACTTTC
j_gene: TRBJ2-1; v_gene: TRBV10-3; abundance: many; d_gene: TRBD2; CDR3aa: CAISRGTSGSYNEQFF; CDR3nt: TGTGCCATCAGCCGAGGGACTAGCGGGAGCTACAATGAGCAGTTCTTC
j_gene: TRBJ2-2; v_gene: TRBV7-2; abundance: many; d_gene: .; CDR3aa: CASRDRNTGELFF; CDR3nt: TGTGCCAGCAGGGACAGGAACACCGGGGAGCTGTTTTTT
j_gene: TRBJ2-5; v_gene: TRBV25-1; abundance: .; d_gene: .; CDR3aa: CASRPSGGPMYQETQYF; CDR3nt: TGTGCCAGCAGACCCTCAGGAGGCCCGATGTACCAAGAGACCCAGTACTTC
j_gene: TRBJ2-3; v_gene: TRBV7-9; abundance: .; d_gene: .; CDR3aa: CASSHGEIDTQYF; CDR3nt: TGTGCCAGCAGCCACGGGGAGATAGATACGCAGTATTTT
j_gene: TRBJ1-4; v_gene: TRBV12-3/TRBV12-4; abundance: many; d_gene: .; CDR3aa: CASSPQGILEKLFF; CDR3nt: TGTGCCAGCAGCCCACAGGGAATACTCGAAAAACTGTTTTTT
j_gene: TRBJ2-3; v_gene: TRBV4-2; abundance: few; d_gene: TRBD2; CDR3aa: CASSPSGDSTDTQYF; CDR3nt: TGTGCCAGCAGCCCTAGCGGGGATAGCACAGATACGCAGTATTTT
j_gene: TRBJ1-1; v_gene: TRBV18; abundance: few; d_gene: .; CDR3aa: CASSSPAHTEAFF; CDR3nt: TGTGCCAGCTCATCCCCAGCACACACTGAAGCTTTCTTT
j_gene: TRBJ2-1; v_gene: TRBV12-3/TRBV12-4; abundance: .; d_gene: .; CDR3aa: CASIQGHEPYNEQFF; CDR3nt: TGTGCCAGCATCCAGGGGCACGAGCCCTACAATGAGCAGTTCTTC
j_gene: TRBJ2-1; v_gene: TRBV5-1; abundance: .; d_gene: .; CDR3aa: CASSLGVRRGLSYNEQFF; CDR3nt: TGCGCCAGCAGCTTAGGGGTAAGGCGGGGTCTATCCTACAATGAGCAGTTCTTC
j_gene: TRBJ2-5; v_gene: TRBV14; abundance: .; d_gene: TRBD1; CDR3aa: CASSQRGQEETQYF; CDR3nt: TGTGCCAGCAGCCAAAGGGGGCAGGAAGAGACCCAGTACTTC
j_gene: TRBJ1-1; v_gene: TRBV5-4; abundance: many; d_gene: .; CDR3aa: CASSSQGVSVTEAFF; CDR3nt: TGTGCCAGCAGCTCTCAAGGGGTTTCCGTGACTGAAGCTTTCTTT
j_gene: TRBJ1-5; v_gene: TRBV6-2/TRBV6-3; abundance: .; d_gene: .; CDR3aa: CASTQGRGPNQPQHF; CDR3nt: TGTGCCAGCACCCAAGGTAGGGGACCTAATCAGCCCCAGCATTTT
j_gene: TRBJ1-1; v_gene: TRBV9; abundance: many; d_gene: .; CDR3aa: CASSVQGYTEAFF; CDR3nt: TGTGCCAGCAGCGTACAGGGTTACACTGAAGCTTTCTTT
j_gene: TRBJ2-1; v_gene: TRBV18; abundance: .; d_gene: .; CDR3aa: CASSPVYNEQFF; CDR3nt: TGTGCCAGCTCACCAGTGTACAATGAGCAGTTCTTC
j_gene: TRBJ2-7; v_gene: TRBV20-1; abundance: many; d_gene: .; CDR3aa: CSAGEQTGDEQYF; CDR3nt: TGCAGTGCTGGAGAGCAAACAGGTGACGAGCAGTACTTC
j_gene: TRBJ2-2; v_gene: TRBV28; abundance: .; d_gene: TRBD2; CDR3aa: CASHRGDTGELFF; CDR3nt: TGTGCCAGCCACCGGGGGGACACCGGGGAGCTGTTTTTT
j_gene: TRBJ2-5; v_gene: TRBV29-1; abundance: many; d_gene: .; CDR3aa: CSAGGGSAPQETQYF; CDR3nt: TGCAGCGCAGGCGGGGGCTCAGCCCCACAAGAGACCCAGTACTTC
j_gene: TRBJ2-5; v_gene: TRBV5-1; abundance: many; d_gene: TRBD1; CDR3aa: CASSLGQGRQETQYF; CDR3nt: TGCGCCAGCAGCTTGGGACAGGGTCGGCAAGAGACCCAGTACTTC
j_gene: TRBJ1-2; v_gene: TRBV18; abundance: .; d_gene: .; CDR3aa: CASSPPGILDYGYAF; CDR3nt: TGTGCCAGCTCACCACCGGGGATTCTAGACTATGGCTACGCCTTC
j_gene: TRBJ2-7; v_gene: TRBV5-1; abundance: few; d_gene: TRBD2; CDR3aa: CASSGAGGSYEQYF; CDR3nt: TGCGCCAGCAGCGGAGCGGGGGGCTCCTACGAGCAGTACTTC
j_gene: TRBJ2-7; v_gene: TRBV11-2; abundance: .; d_gene: .; CDR3aa: CASSFSDGGEQYF; CDR3nt: TGTGCCAGCAGCTTCTCCGACGGAGGCGAGCAGTACTTC
j_gene: TRBJ1-5; v_gene: TRBV7-6; abundance: few; d_gene: .; CDR3aa: CASSLVGLDQPQHF; CDR3nt: TGTGCCAGCAGCTTAGTTGGTTTAGATCAGCCCCAGCATTTT
j_gene: TRBJ2-5; v_gene: TRBV7-9; abundance: many; d_gene: .; CDR3aa: CASSPNLETQYF; CDR3nt: TGTGCCAGCAGCCCTAATCTGGAGACCCAGTACTTC
j_gene: TRBJ2-5; v_gene: TRBV15; abundance: many; d_gene: .; CDR3aa: CATSPGRVTRETQYF; CDR3nt: TGTGCCACCTCGCCGGGAAGAGTAACACGAGAGACCCAGTACTTC
j_gene: TRBJ1-5; v_gene: TRBV12-3/TRBV12-4; abundance: many; d_gene: .; CDR3aa: CASRGDPGPQHF; CDR3nt: TGTGCCAGCAGGGGGGACCCTGGGCCCCAGCATTTT
j_gene: TRBJ2-3; v_gene: TRBV20-1; abundance: .; d_gene: .; CDR3aa: CSASSRVTQYF; CDR3nt: TGCAGTGCTAGTAGCCGGGTTACGCAGTATTTT
j_gene: TRBJ2-7; v_gene: TRBV7-8; abundance: few; d_gene: .; CDR3aa: CASSTDSVYEQYF; CDR3nt: TGTGCCAGCAGCACGGACAGTGTGTACGAGCAGTACTTC
j_gene: TRBJ2-2; v_gene: TRBV6-5; abundance: many; d_gene: TRBD1; CDR3aa: CASSYGGGQGVTGELFF; CDR3nt: TGTGCCAGCAGTTACGGGGGGGGACAGGGGGTCACCGGGGAGCTGTTTTTT
j_gene: TRBJ2-7; v_gene: TRBV6-6; abundance: few; d_gene: .; CDR3aa: CASSYSWDEQYF; CDR3nt: TGTGCCAGCAGTTACTCTTGGGACGAGCAGTACTTC
j_gene: TRBJ2-6; v_gene: TRBV18; abundance: few; d_gene: .; CDR3aa: CASSPINSGANVLTF; CDR3nt: TGTGCCAGCTCACCGATAAACTCTGGGGCCAACGTCCTGACTTTC
j_gene: TRBJ1-1; v_gene: TRBV19; abundance: .; d_gene: .; CDR3aa: CASSHPRDTTEAFF; CDR3nt: TGTGCCAGTAGCCATCCCCGGGACACCACTGAAGCTTTCTTT
j_gene: TRBJ2-2; v_gene: TRBV20-1; abundance: .; d_gene: .; CDR3aa: CSARDARGSNTGELFF; CDR3nt: TGCAGTGCTAGAGATGCTCGGGGCTCCAACACCGGGGAGCTGTTTTTT
j_gene: TRBJ2-1; v_gene: TRBV20-1; abundance: few; d_gene: TRBD2; CDR3aa: CSARGLANYNEQFF; CDR3nt: TGCAGTGCTAGGGGACTAGCGAACTACAATGAGCAGTTCTTC
j_gene: TRBJ2-5; v_gene: TRBV30; abundance: many; d_gene: .; CDR3aa: CAWNTLGETQYF; CDR3nt: TGTGCCTGGAATACGCTAGGAGAGACCCAGTACTTC
j_gene: TRBJ1-5; v_gene: TRBV6-6; abundance: .; d_gene: .; CDR3aa: CAGSGGSNQPQHF; CDR3nt: TGTGCCGGGTCCGGGGGAAGCAATCAGCCCCAGCATTTT
j_gene: TRBJ2-7; v_gene: TRBV10-2; abundance: .; d_gene: .; CDR3aa: CATQFGEVRDRTYEQYF; CDR3nt: TGCGCCACACAATTTGGGGAGGTTAGGGACAGAACCTACGAGCAGTACTTC
j_gene: TRBJ2-7; v_gene: TRBV28; abundance: few; d_gene: TRBD2; CDR3aa: CASRDGRTYEQYF; CDR3nt: TGTGCCAGCAGAGACGGGAGGACCTACGAGCAGTACTTC
j_gene: TRBJ1-1; v_gene: TRBV5-1; abundance: .; d_gene: .; CDR3aa: CASSQQGRYTEAFF; CDR3nt: TGCGCCAGCAGCCAGCAGGGCAGATACACTGAAGCTTTCTTT
j_gene: TRBJ1-4; v_gene: TRBV15; abundance: few; d_gene: .; CDR3aa: CATSRHQAGNEKLFF; CDR3nt: TGTGCCACCAGCCGCCACCAGGCCGGGAATGAAAAACTGTTTTTT
j_gene: TRBJ2-7; v_gene: TRBV20-1; abundance: few; d_gene: .; CDR3aa: CSATTRSSYEQYF; CDR3nt: TGCAGTGCTACCACTAGGAGCTCCTACGAGCAGTACTTC
j_gene: TRBJ2-5; v_gene: TRBV28; abundance: .; d_gene: .; CDR3aa: CASSLRSWRRQETQYF; CDR3nt: TGTGCCAGCAGTTTACGCTCCTGGCGCCGACAAGAGACCCAGTACTTC
j_gene: TRBJ2-5; v_gene: TRBV20-1; abundance: .; d_gene: .; CDR3aa: CSARAVGDVETQYF; CDR3nt: TGCAGTGCTAGAGCCGTGGGAGATGTAGAGACCCAGTACTTC
j_gene: TRBJ2-7; v_gene: TRBV6-1; abundance: few; d_gene: .; CDR3aa: CASSRTAATYEQYF; CDR3nt: TGTGCCAGCAGTCGGACCGCGGCTACCTACGAGCAGTACTTC
j_gene: TRBJ2-2; v_gene: TRBV4-3; abundance: many; d_gene: .; CDR3aa: CASSFGVGTGELFF; CDR3nt: TGCGCCAGCAGCTTCGGAGTAGGGACCGGGGAGCTGTTTTTT
j_gene: TRBJ2-2; v_gene: TRBV19; abundance: few; d_gene: .; CDR3aa: CASSPGQRLTGELFF; CDR3nt: TGTGCCAGTAGCCCAGGACAGAGACTCACCGGGGAGCTGTTTTTT
j_gene: TRBJ2-5; v_gene: TRBV10-2; abundance: many; d_gene: .; CDR3aa: CASGGSAWTQYF; CDR3nt: TGCGCCAGCGGGGGCTCGGCTTGGACCCAGTACTTC
j_gene: TRBJ2-7; v_gene: TRBV18; abundance: .; d_gene: .; CDR3aa: CASSMFSYEQYF; CDR3nt: TGTGCCAGCTCAATGTTCTCCTACGAGCAGTACTTC
j_gene: TRBJ1-2; v_gene: TRBV7-9; abundance: .; d_gene: .; CDR3aa: CASSASGKSFYGYTF; CDR3nt: TGTGCCAGCAGCGCCTCTGGGAAGTCCTTCTATGGCTACACCTTC